A selection of T cell receptor beta chains follows, all from one sample in a study of sequential checkpoint blockade in melanoma. Method: immunoSEQ multiplex PCR; TCRdb's copy keeps in-frame clones and lacks some. The sample carries some 6,100 clones, around 58% recorded once. This specimen was CD8+ T cells sorted from blood (inferred from file names), taken from a patient given nivolumab and ipilimumab in sequence. These receptor sequences come from a human donor with melanoma. Each CDR3 is given with its conserved first and last residue. The D gene is left open where the match is weak. The size of a clone is reported for some rows only, either as once, few or many, or as a class for expanded clones.

J	D	size	V	DNA	CDR3
TRBJ2-3	.	.	TRBV6-4	TGTGCCATGCAACAGGGAGTTATGGTAGATACGCAGTATTTT	CAMQQGVMVDTQYF
TRBJ2-7	.	.	TRBV5-1	TGCGCCAGCAGCCCGGACTCGGCCTACGAGCAGTACTTC	CASSPDSAYEQYF
TRBJ2-3	TRBD2	.	TRBV6-4	TGTGCCAGCAGTGAAACTTGGGCGGGAGGGCCTGATACGCAGTATTTT	CASSETWAGGPDTQYF
TRBJ2-7	.	.	TRBV27	TGTGCCAGCAGTTTGATACAGGGCCACGAGCAGTACTTC	CASSLIQGHEQYF
TRBJ2-3	.	.	TRBV4-1	TGCGCCAGCAGCCAAGTTTCGTTTTATGCGGACAAGGCCCCCTATACGCAGTATTTT	CASSQVSFYADKAPYTQYF
TRBJ2-5	.	.	TRBV5-1	TGCGCCAGCAGCTTGGAGAGAGCAGAGACCCAGTACTTC	CASSLERAETQYF
TRBJ2-3	.	.	TRBV6-5	TGTGCCAGCAGTTACTCGACTCAGAGCACAGATACGCAGTATTTT	CASSYSTQSTDTQYF
TRBJ1-1	.	.	TRBV30	TGTGCCTGGAGATCAGGGGCATCTGAAGCTTTCTTT	CAWRSGASEAFF
TRBJ1-2	TRBD1	.	TRBV5-4	TGTGCCAGCAGCTTGGCAGGGGGCACCTATGGCTACACCTTC	CASSLAGGTYGYTF
TRBJ1-1	TRBD1	few	TRBV5-4	TGTGCCAGCAGCCCCTCGACAGGGGGCGAACCAGAAGCTTTCTTT	CASSPSTGGEPEAFF
TRBJ2-7	TRBD1	.	TRBV7-9	TGTGCCAGCAGCTTAGGGACAGGGGTCCCGTTGGGCGAGCAGTACTTC	CASSLGTGVPLGEQYF
TRBJ1-6	TRBD1	.	TRBV6-5	TGTGCCAGCAGACGACAGGGAATGGATAATTCACCCCTCCACTTT	CASRRQGMDNSPLHF
TRBJ1-5	.	.	TRBV6-5	TGTGCCAGCAGTTACTCTGGGGTCGAGGGTCAGCCCCAGCATTTT	CASSYSGVEGQPQHF
TRBJ1-5	.	.	TRBV2	TGTGCCAGCAGGCAGGGGTATTATAGTGGCAATCAGCCCCAGCATTTT	CASRQGYYSGNQPQHF
TRBJ2-7	TRBD1	.	TRBV11-2	TGCGCCAGCAGCCAAGAGGGACAGGGTTACGAGCAGTACTTC	CASSQEGQGYEQYF
TRBJ1-2	TRBD1	.	TRBV4-1	TGCGCCAGCAGCCAGGGACAGGGCGGCTATGGCTACACCTTC	CASSQGQGGYGYTF
TRBJ1-2	TRBD1	.	TRBV30	TGTGCCTGGAGTCTGGGTCAGACAGGGTACCGTTATGGCTACACCTTC	CAWSLGQTGYRYGYTF
TRBJ2-7	.	.	TRBV5-6	TGTGCCAGCAGCTTGGGGCAGGCAAGCGAGCAGTACTTC	CASSLGQASEQYF
TRBJ2-4	TRBD1	once	TRBV4-3	TGCGCCAGCAGCCAAGATTTAGCACAGGGGGTAAACATTCAGTACTTC	CASSQDLAQGVNIQYF
TRBJ2-2	.	.	TRBV7-9	TGTGCCAGCACCCAGGTGGCGGGGGCGCACACCGGGGAGCTGTTTTTT	CASTQVAGAHTGELFF
TRBJ2-7	TRBD1	few	TRBV7-9	TGTGCCAGCCTTTTGCCAGGGGGATACGAGCAGTACTTC	CASLLPGGYEQYF
TRBJ2-3	TRBD1	.	TRBV6-1	TGTGCCAGCAGTGAAGGGACAGGGCACACAGATACGCAGTATTTT	CASSEGTGHTDTQYF
TRBJ2-1	TRBD1	few	TRBV7-2	TGTGCCAGCAGCTTACTCCCAGGGGGCTCCTACAATGAGCAGTTCTTC	CASSLLPGGSYNEQFF
TRBJ2-1	.	.	TRBV19	TGTGCCAGTAGTATTATGGTCGGTTCCTACAATGAGCAGTTCTTC	CASSIMVGSYNEQFF
TRBJ2-1	.	.	TRBV11-3	TGTGCCAGCAGCTTGGTGTCGAGTGAGCAGTTCTTC	CASSLVSSEQFF
TRBJ2-4	.	.	TRBV10-2	TGCGCCAGCAGTGAGAGGGGTGAAGCCAAAAACATTCAGTACTTC	CASSERGEAKNIQYF
TRBJ2-1	TRBD1	.	TRBV29-1	TGCAGCGTTGAAACGTACACAGGGGATGAGCAGTTCTTC	CSVETYTGDEQFF
TRBJ1-1	.	.	TRBV10-3	TGTGCCGCGGGACTCAAGAACACTGAAGCTTTCTTT	CAAGLKNTEAFF
TRBJ1-2	TRBD1	once	TRBV30	TGTGCCTGGAATCCCGGGACAGGCCACGGTGGCTACACCTTC	CAWNPGTGHGGYTF
TRBJ2-3	TRBD2	.	TRBV13	TGTGCCAGCAGCGTGACTAGCGGGGACACAGATACGCAGTATTTT	CASSVTSGDTDTQYF
TRBJ2-3	.	.	TRBV7-9	TGTGCCAGCAGCCGAGTTAACACAGATACGCAGTATTTT	CASSRVNTDTQYF
TRBJ2-7	TRBD2	.	TRBV11-3	TGTGCCAGCAGCCCCGGGACTACGATCTCCTACGAGCAGTACTTC	CASSPGTTISYEQYF
TRBJ2-1	.	few	TRBV27	TGTGCCAGCAGTTTTCGAGAGGGCGCCTACAATGAGCAGTTCTTC	CASSFREGAYNEQFF
TRBJ1-2	.	.	TRBV7-2	TGTGCCAGCAGCTTAATTCCCGATACCCCTCCGGGAATCAACTATGGCTACACCTTC	CASSLIPDTPPGINYGYTF
TRBJ1-6	.	.	TRBV14	TGTGCCAGCAGCCCCGACCGGGACATCGACCCTTATTCACCCCTCCACTTT	CASSPDRDIDPYSPLHF
TRBJ2-7	TRBD2	.	TRBV7-9	TGTGCCAGCAGCTCCCCGACTAGCGGGATCTCCTACGAGCAGTACTTC	CASSSPTSGISYEQYF
TRBJ1-4	TRBD1	few	TRBV7-8	TGTGCCAGCAGCTTATGGACAGGGGATGAAAAACTGTTTTTT	CASSLWTGDEKLFF
TRBJ2-3	TRBD2	.	TRBV30	TGTGCCTGGAGAGGACTAGCGGGGGGGGTCACAGATACGCAGTATTTT	CAWRGLAGGVTDTQYF
TRBJ2-7	.	large	TRBV27	TGTGCCAGCAGTTCTTTTGGGTCTCTTAACTACTACGAGCAGTACTTC	CASSSFGSLNYYEQYF
TRBJ2-7	.	.	TRBV2	TGTGCCAGCAGAGACACAGGGTTGGCCTACGAGCAGTACTTC	CASRDTGLAYEQYF
TRBJ2-1	TRBD2	.	TRBV29-1	TGCAGCGTTGTGGGGACTAGCGGGACTACCTACAATGAGCAGTTCTTC	CSVVGTSGTTYNEQFF